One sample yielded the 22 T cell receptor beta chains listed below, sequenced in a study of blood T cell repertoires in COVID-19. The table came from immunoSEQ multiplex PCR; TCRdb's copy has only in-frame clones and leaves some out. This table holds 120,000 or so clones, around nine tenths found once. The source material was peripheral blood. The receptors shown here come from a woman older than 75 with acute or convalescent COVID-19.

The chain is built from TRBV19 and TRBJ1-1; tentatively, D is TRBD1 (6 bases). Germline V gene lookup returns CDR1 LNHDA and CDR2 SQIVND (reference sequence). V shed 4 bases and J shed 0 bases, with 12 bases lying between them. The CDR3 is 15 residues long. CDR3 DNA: TGTGCCAGTAGTACCCCCCAGGGGTTGAACACTGAAGCTTTCTTT. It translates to CASSTPQGLNTEAFF.

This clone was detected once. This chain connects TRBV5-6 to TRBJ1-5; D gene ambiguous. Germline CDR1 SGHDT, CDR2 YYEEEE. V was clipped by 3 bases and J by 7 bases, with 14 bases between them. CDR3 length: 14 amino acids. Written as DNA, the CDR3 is TGTGCCAGCAGCTCGAGGCCGGATCGGCAGCCCCAGCATTTT. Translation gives CASSSRPDRQPQHF.

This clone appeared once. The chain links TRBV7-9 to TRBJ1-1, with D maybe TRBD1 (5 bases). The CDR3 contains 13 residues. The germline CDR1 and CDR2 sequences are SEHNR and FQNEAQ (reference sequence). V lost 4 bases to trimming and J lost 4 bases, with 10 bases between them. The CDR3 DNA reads TGTGCCAGCAGCTATTGGGGGGGCACTGAAGCTTTCTTT. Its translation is CASSYWGGTEAFF. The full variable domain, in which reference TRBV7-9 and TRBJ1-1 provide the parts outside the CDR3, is DTGVSQNPRHKITKRGQNVTFRCDPISEHNRLYWYRQTLGQGPEFLTYFQNEAQLEKSRLLSDRFSAERPKGSFSTLEIQRTEQGDSAMYLCASSYWGGTEAFFGQGTRLTVV.

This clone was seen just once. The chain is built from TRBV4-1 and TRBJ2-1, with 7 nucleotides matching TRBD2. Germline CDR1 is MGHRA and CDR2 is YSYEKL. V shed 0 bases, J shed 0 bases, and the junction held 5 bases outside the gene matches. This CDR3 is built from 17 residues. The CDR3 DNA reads TGCGCCAGCAGCCAAGATACTAGCGCAGGCTCCTACAATGAGCAGTTCTTC. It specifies CASSQDTSAGSYNEQFF.

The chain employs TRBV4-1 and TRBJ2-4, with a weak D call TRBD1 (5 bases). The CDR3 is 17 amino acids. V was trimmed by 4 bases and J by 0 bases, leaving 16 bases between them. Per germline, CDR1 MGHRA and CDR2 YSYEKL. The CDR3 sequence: CASSPLTGSVAKNIQYF. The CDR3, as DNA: TGCGCCAGCAGCCCCCTTACAGGCTCGGTAGCCAAAAACATTCAGTACTTC.

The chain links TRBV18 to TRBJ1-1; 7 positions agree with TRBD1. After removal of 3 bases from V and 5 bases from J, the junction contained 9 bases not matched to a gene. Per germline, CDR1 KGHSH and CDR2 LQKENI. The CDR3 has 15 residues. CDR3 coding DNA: TGTGCCAGCTCACCCCCGGGACAGCAGGTGACTGAAGCTTTCTTT. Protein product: CASSPPGQQVTEAFF. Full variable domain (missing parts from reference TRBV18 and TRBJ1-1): NAGVMQNPRHLVRRRGQEARLRCSPMKGHSHVYWYRQLPEEGLKFMVYLQKENIIDESGMPKERFSAEFPKEGPSILRIQQVVRGDSAAYFCASSPPGQQVTEAFFGQGTRLTVV.

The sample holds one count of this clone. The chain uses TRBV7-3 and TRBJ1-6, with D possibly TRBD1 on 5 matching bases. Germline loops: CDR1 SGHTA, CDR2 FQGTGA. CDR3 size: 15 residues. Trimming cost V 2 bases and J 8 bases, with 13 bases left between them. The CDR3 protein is CASSLQGWMDSPLHF. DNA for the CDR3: TGTGCCAGCAGCTTACAGGGATGGATGGATTCACCCCTCCACTTT.

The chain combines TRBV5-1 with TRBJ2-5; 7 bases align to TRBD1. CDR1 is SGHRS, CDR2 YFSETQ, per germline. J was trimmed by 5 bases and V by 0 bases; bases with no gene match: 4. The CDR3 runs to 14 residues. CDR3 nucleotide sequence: TGCGCCAGCAGCTTGGGAAGACAGGGTGAGACCCAGTACTTC. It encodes CASSLGRQGETQYF.

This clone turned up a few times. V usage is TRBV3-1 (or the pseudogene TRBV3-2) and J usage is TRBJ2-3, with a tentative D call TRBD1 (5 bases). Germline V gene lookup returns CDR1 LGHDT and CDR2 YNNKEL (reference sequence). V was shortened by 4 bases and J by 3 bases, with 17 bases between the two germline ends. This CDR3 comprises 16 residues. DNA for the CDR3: TGTGCCAGCAGCCTCTATCTCGGACAAGCAACAGATACGCAGTATTTT. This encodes CASSLYLGQATDTQYF.

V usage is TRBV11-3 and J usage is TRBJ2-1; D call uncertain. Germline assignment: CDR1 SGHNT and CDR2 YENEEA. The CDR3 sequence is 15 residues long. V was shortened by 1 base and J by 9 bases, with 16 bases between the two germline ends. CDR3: CASSLVGRSAGEQFF. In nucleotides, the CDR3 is TGTGCCAGCAGCTTAGTAGGCAGGTCGGCCGGTGAGCAGTTCTTC. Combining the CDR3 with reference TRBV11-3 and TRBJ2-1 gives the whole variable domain EAGVVQSPRYKIIEKKQPVAFWCNPISGHNTLYWYLQNLGQGPELLIRYENEEAVDDSQLPKDRFSAERLKGVDSTLKIQPAELGDSAVYLCASSLVGRSAGEQFFGPGTRLTVL.

The CDR3 protein is CASSTKTGIPYEQYF. For the CDR3, the DNA is TGTGCCAGTAGTACCAAGACAGGGATTCCCTACGAGCAGTACTTC. The rearrangement links TRBV19 to TRBJ2-7; 7 nucleotides line up with TRBD1. V dropped 4 bases and J dropped 2; count of bases not matched to a gene: 8. The germline CDR1 and CDR2 sequences are LNHDA and SQIVND (reference sequence). This CDR3 has 15 residues. The entire variable domain, with the rest obtained from reference TRBV19 and TRBJ2-7, is as follows: DGGITQSPKYLFRKEGQNVTLSCEQNLNHDAMYWYRQDPGQGLRLIYYSQIVNDFQKGDIAEGYSVSREKKESFPLTVTSAQKNPTAFYLCASSTKTGIPYEQYFGPGTRLTVT.

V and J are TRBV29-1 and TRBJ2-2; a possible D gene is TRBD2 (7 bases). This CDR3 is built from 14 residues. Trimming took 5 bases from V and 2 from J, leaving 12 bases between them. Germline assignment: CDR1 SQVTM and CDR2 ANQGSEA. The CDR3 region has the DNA TGCAGCGTTAGGGGGGGGCTTAACACCGGGGAGCTGTTTTTT. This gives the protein CSVRGGLNTGELFF.

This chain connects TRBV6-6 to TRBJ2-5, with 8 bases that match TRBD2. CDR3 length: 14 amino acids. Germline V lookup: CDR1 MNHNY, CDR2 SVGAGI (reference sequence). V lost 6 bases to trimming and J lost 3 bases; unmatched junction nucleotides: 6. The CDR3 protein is CASRPLSGEETQYF. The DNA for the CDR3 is TGTGCCAGCAGGCCTCTTAGCGGGGAAGAGACCCAGTACTTC.

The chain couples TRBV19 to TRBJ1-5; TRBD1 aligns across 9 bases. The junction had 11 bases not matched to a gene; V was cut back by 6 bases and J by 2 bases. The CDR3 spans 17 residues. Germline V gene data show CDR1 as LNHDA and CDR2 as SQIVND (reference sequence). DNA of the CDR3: TGTGCCAGTAGGCCGCCGGGACAGGGTCAGGGCAATCAGCCCCAGCATTTT. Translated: CASRPPGQGQGNQPQHF. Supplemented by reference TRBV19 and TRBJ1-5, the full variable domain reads DGGITQSPKYLFRKEGQNVTLSCEQNLNHDAMYWYRQDPGQGLRLIYYSQIVNDFQKGDIAEGYSVSREKKESFPLTVTSAQKNPTAFYLCASRPPGQGQGNQPQHFGDGTRLSIL.

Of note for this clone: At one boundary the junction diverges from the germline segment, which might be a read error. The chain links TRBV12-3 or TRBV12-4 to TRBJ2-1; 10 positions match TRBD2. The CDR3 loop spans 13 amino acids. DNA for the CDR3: TGTGCCAGCCGCTCTACCTCAGCGGGAGGGCCAATCTTC. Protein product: CASRSTSAGGPIF.

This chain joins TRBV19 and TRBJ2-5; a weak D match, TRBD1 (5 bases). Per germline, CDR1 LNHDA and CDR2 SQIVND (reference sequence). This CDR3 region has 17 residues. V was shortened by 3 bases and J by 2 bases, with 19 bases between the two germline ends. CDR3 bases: TGTGCCAGTAGTATCTACCCTGGACACGGTGGGCAAGAGACCCAGTACTTC. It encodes CASSIYPGHGGQETQYF. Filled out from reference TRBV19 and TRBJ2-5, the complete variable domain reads DGGITQSPKYLFRKEGQNVTLSCEQNLNHDAMYWYRQDPGQGLRLIYYSQIVNDFQKGDIAEGYSVSREKKESFPLTVTSAQKNPTAFYLCASSIYPGHGGQETQYFGPGTRLLVL.

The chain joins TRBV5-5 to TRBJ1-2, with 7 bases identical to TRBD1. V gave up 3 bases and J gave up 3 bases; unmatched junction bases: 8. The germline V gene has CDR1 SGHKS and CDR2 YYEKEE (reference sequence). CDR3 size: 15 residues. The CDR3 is CASSSRTGQYYGYTF. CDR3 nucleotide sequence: TGTGCCAGCAGCTCCAGGACAGGACAATACTATGGCTACACCTTC.

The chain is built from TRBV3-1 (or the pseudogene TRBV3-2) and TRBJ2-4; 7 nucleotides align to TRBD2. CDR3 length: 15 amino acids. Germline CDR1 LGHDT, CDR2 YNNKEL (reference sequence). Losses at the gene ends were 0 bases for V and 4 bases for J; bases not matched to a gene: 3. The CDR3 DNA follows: TGTGCCAGCAGCCAAGAGTCTAGCGGAAAAAACATTCAGTACTTC. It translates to CASSQESSGKNIQYF.

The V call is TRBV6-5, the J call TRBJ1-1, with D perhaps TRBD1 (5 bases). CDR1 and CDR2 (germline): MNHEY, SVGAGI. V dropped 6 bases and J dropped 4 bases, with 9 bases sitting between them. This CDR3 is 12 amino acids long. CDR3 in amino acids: CASSAGPTEAFF. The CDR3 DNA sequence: TGTGCCAGCAGCGCAGGGCCCACTGAAGCTTTCTTT.

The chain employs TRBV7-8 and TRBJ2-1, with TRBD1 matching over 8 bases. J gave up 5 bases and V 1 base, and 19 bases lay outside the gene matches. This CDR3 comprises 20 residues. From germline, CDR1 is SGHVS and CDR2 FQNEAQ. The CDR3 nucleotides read TGTGCCAGCAGCTTAGTAGAGGGTCAGGGGGCGAATTATGGTAACAATGAGCAGTTCTTC. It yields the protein CASSLVEGQGANYGNNEQFF.

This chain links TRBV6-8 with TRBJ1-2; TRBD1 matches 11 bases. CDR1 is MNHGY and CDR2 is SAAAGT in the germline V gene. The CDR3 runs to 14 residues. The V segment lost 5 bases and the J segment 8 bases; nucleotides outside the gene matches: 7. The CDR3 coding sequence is TGTGCCAGCAGTACCGGACAGGGGGCCGCAGGCTACACCTTC. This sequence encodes CASSTGQGAAGYTF.

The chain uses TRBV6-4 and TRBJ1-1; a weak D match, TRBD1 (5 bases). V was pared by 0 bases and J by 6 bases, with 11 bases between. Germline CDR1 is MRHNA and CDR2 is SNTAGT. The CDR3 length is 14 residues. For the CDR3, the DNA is TGTGCCAGCAGTGACTCGGGGGGTATAGCTGAAGCTTTCTTT. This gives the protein CASSDSGGIAEAFF.